This TCR beta chain was captured in a study of blood T cell repertoires in COVID-19. Profiling relied on immunoSEQ multiplex PCR, and the TCRdb table lists in-frame clones only, not all of them. Of 150,000 to 200,000 clones listed, 78% are singletons. CDR1 is GTSNPN and CDR2 is SVGIG in the germline V gene (reference sequence). The junction had 6 bases not matched to a gene; V was cut back by 1 base and J by 3 bases. This CDR3 has 15 amino acids. The chain combines TRBV30 with TRBJ2-7; the match to TRBD1 covers 10 bases. The material sequenced was peripheral blood. This clonotype was obtained from a woman of 80 years or more with acute or convalescent COVID-19. The DNA of the CDR3 is TGTGCCTGGAGTGCCTCGGGACAGGGGATCTACGAGCAGTACTTC. Translated: CAWSASGQGIYEQYF.